The 3 T cell receptor beta chains reported below all come from one sample, sequenced in a study of blood T cell repertoires in COVID-19. The table came from immunoSEQ multiplex PCR; TCRdb's copy has only in-frame clones and leaves some out. The sample lists 75,000 to 90,000 clones; under 80% were seen once. The specimen sequenced was peripheral blood. Receptor source: a man in his fifties or sixties with COVID-19, enrolled during active disease.

This sequence joins TRBV11-2 and TRBJ1-1; TRBD1 matches 7 bases. CDR3 size: 13 residues. Germline CDR1 is SGHAT and CDR2 is FQNNGV. J lost 4 bases, V lost 6 bases, and 5 bases had no gene match. The CDR3 loop reads CASRLDRSTEAFF. The CDR3 nucleotides read TGTGCCAGCAGATTGGACAGGAGCACTGAAGCTTTCTTT.

This clone was detected only once. V and J are TRBV11-1 and TRBJ2-1; D remains unclear. Trimming removed 2 bases from V and 5 bases from J, with 4 bases in between. Germline V lookup: CDR1 SGHAT, CDR2 FQDESV (reference sequence). CDR3 length: 12 amino acids. The CDR3 sequence is CASSLRDNEQFF. The CDR3, as DNA: TGTGCCAGCAGCTTACGAGACAATGAGCAGTTCTTC.

The chain combines TRBV6-2 or TRBV6-3 with TRBJ1-1, with TRBD1 matching 7 bases. The germline V gene encodes CDR1 MNHEY and CDR2 SVGEGT. J was trimmed by 4 bases and V by 5 bases; bases with no gene match: 7. CDR3 length: 14 amino acids. The CDR3 DNA is TGTGCCAGCAGTCGACGGACAGGCTCCACTGAAGCTTTCTTT. It specifies CASSRRTGSTEAFF.